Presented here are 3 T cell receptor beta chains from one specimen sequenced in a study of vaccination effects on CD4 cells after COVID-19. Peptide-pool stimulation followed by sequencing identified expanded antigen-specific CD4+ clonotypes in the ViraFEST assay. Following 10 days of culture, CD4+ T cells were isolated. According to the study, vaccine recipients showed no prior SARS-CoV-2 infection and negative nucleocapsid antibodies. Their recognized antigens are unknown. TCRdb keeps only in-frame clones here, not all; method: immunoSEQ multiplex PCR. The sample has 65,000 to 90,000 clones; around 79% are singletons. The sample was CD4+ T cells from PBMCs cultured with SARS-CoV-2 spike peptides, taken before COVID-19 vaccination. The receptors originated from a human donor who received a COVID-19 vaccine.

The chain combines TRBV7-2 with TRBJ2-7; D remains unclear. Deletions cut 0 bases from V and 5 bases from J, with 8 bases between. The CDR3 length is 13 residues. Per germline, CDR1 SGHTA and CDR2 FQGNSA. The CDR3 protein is CASSLALTNEQYV. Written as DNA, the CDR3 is TGTGCCAGCAGCTTAGCGCTGACCAACGAGCAGTACGTC.

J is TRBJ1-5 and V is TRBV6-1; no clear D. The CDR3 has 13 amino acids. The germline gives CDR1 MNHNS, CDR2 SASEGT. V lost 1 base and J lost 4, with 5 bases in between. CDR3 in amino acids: CASSEVGNQPQHF. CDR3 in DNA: TGTGCCAGCAGTGAAGTTGGGAATCAGCCCCAGCATTTT.

CDR3 protein: CASSTPDGSYEQYV. CDR3 DNA: TGTGCCAGCAGTACCCCGGACGGCTCCTACGAGCAGTACGTC. This chain links TRBV28 with TRBJ2-7; the D is unclear. V was clipped by 5 bases and J by 0 bases, with 11 bases between them. CDR1 and CDR2 (germline): MDHEN, SYDVKM. This CDR3 is built from 14 residues.